The 15 T cell receptor beta chains given below trace back to one sample, sequenced in a study of T cells in Graves' hyperthyroidism and ophthalmopathy. RNA transcripts gave rise to amplified TCR beta CDR3 regions. The TCR CDR3 was amplified in a first-round RT-PCR using the HTBI primer set. In TCRdb, the multiplex PCR reads were re-called with MiXCR into one record per CDR3 protein. The table shows 340,000 or so distinct CDR3 sequences, with around 16% occurring only once. Material for sequencing was blood. The receptor set was obtained from a man aged 25 to 40 with Graves' hyperthyroidism.

In its sample, this clonotype was seen many times. The gene calls are TRBV18 and TRBJ1-5; TRBD1 matches at 9 bases. CDR1 and CDR2 from the germline V gene are KGHSH and LQKENI. With V trimmed by 3 bases and J by 6 bases, 3 bases remained unmatched. CDR3 length equals 14 residues. The CDR3 reads CASSPDRGGQPQHF. In DNA, the CDR3 is TGTGCCAGCTCACCGGACAGGGGAGGTCAGCCCCAGCATTTT.

This clonotype has at least ten counts. V usage is TRBV2 and J usage is TRBJ2-1; D gene ambiguous. Germline V gives CDR1 SNHLY, CDR2 FYNNEI. The CDR3 has 17 residues. V dropped 6 bases and J dropped 6 bases, with 24 bases sitting between them. The CDR3 loop reads CASRDGWARRRTNEQFF. In nucleotides, the CDR3 is TGTGCCAGCAGGGACGGTTGGGCGAGAAGGCGAACCAATGAGCAGTTCTTC. Drawing the rest from reference TRBV2 and TRBJ2-1, the complete variable domain is EPEVTQTPSHQVTQMGQEVILRCVPISNHLYFYWYRQILGQKVEFLVSFYNNEISEKSEIFDDQFSVERPDGSNFTLKIRSTKLEDSAMYFCASRDGWARRRTNEQFFGPGTRLTVL.

This clonotype was seen a few times. The V gene is TRBV4-2, the J gene TRBJ2-1, with D perhaps TRBD2 (6 bases). The length of the CDR3 is 17 residues. Trimming took 0 bases from V and 6 from J, leaving 18 bases between them. Germline V gives CDR1 LGHNA, CDR2 YNFKEQ. CDR3 in amino acids: CASSQDATNAGGNEQFF. In DNA form, the CDR3 reads TGTGCCAGCAGCCAAGACGCCACCAACGCCGGGGGCAATGAGCAGTTCTTC.

The sample holds many counts of this clonotype. This sequence joins TRBV11-2 and TRBJ2-1; TRBD2 is a possible D gene (5 bases). The CDR3 is made up of 15 amino acids. CDR1 and CDR2 from the germline V gene are SGHAT and FQNNGV. The V and J ends lost 5 bases and 0 bases respectively, with 11 bases between them. The CDR3 nucleotides read TGTGCCAGCAGCCCTGGGGAGTTCTCCTACAATGAGCAGTTCTTC. This encodes CASSPGEFSYNEQFF.

This clonotype has a count of ten or more. The chain employs TRBV12-3 or TRBV12-4 and TRBJ2-5; maybe TRBD1 (5 bases). This CDR3 comprises 13 residues. The V gene lost 3 bases and the J gene lost 0 bases, with 5 bases spanning the gap. CDR3 sequence: CASSLTDQETQYF. The CDR3, as DNA: TGTGCCAGCAGTTTGACAGACCAAGAGACCCAGTACTTC.

This clonotype was counted only a few times. The chain has TRBV27 and TRBJ1-2; 8 positions match TRBD1. V gave up 6 bases and J gave up 8 bases; unmatched junction bases: 11. In germline, CDR1 is MNHEY, CDR2 SMNVEV (reference sequence). This CDR3 region has 14 residues. The CDR3 bases are TGTGCCAGCAGCCTCGGTCAACAGGGGGAGGGCTACACCTTC. Protein product: CASSLGQQGEGYTF.

Worth noting for this clonotype: No conserved phenylalanine or tryptophan ends this CDR3, so it is likely a read error. This sequence joins TRBV5-1 and TRBJ1-2; TRBD1 matches at 7 bases. The CDR3 spans 13 residues. CDR1 and CDR2 from the germline V gene are SGHRS and YFSETQ. The J segment lost 6 bases and the V segment lost 6 bases, leaving 8 bases of the junction unmatched. The CDR3 DNA sequence: TGCGCCAGCACCTTCGGCGGGACAGATGGCTACACCCTC. Translated, it gives CASTFGGTDGYTL.

This clonotype was detected ten times or more. The CDR3 region is CASSLPSDTIYF. DNA of the CDR3: TGTGCCAGCAGCCTCCCCAGTGACACCATATATTTT. The chain is built from TRBV3-1 and TRBJ1-3, with D uncertain. The CDR3 is made up of 12 amino acids. Trimming took off 4 bases at V and 8 bases at J, with 9 bases between the two ends. The germline V gene has CDR1 LGHDT and CDR2 YNNKEL (reference sequence).

This clonotype was observed a handful of times. J is TRBJ1-5 and V is TRBV24-1, with 9 bases identical to TRBD1. V was pared by 5 bases and J by 1 base, with 2 bases of the junction left unmatched. The length of the CDR3 is 15 residues. Germline loops: CDR1 KGHDR, CDR2 SFDVKD. CDR3 residues: CATSGGQGSNQPQHF. In DNA, the CDR3 is TGTGCCACCAGTGGGGGACAGGGAAGCAATCAGCCCCAGCATTTT.

V and J are TRBV28 and TRBJ1-2, with 7 nucleotides matching TRBD1. Trimming cost V 5 bases and J 4 bases; bases outside gene matches: 13. There are 16 residues in the CDR3. The germline V gene has CDR1 MDHEN and CDR2 SYDVKM. The CDR3 loop reads CASSPPGVGGAYGYTF. CDR3 bases: TGTGCCAGCAGTCCACCGGGGGTAGGGGGCGCCTATGGCTACACCTTC.

This clonotype was counted at least ten times. The chain uses TRBV30 and TRBJ1-1, with a tentative D call TRBD1 (5 bases). CDR1 and CDR2 (germline): GTSNPN, SVGIG (reference sequence). The V and J ends lost 3 bases and 1 base respectively, with 12 bases between them. The CDR3 spans 14 residues. This chain's CDR3 is CAWSPGIQNTEAFF. Written as DNA, the CDR3 is TGTGCCTGGAGCCCAGGGATTCAGAACACTGAAGCTTTCTTT.

The CDR3 nucleotides read TGCAGTGCTAGGTCCCATGGCTACACCTTC. Translation gives CSARSHGYTF. The rearrangement joins TRBV20-1 to TRBJ1-2; unclear D gene. Germline V CDR1 and CDR2: DFQATT, SNEGSKA (reference sequence). With 3 bases removed from V and 6 bases from J, the gap between germline ends came to 5 bases. This CDR3 is built from 10 residues.

This clonotype was picked up many times. This sequence joins TRBV28 and TRBJ2-7, with a weak D call TRBD1 (5 bases). Germline V gene lookup returns CDR1 MDHEN and CDR2 SYDVKM. This CDR3 contains 12 residues. Trimming left V 4 bases short and J 5 bases short, with 9 bases between. For the CDR3, the DNA is TGTGCCAGCAGTTCAGGGTCTAACGAGCAGTACTTC. Residues: CASSSGSNEQYF.

There are a few counts of this clonotype. This rearrangement joins TRBV7-9 to TRBJ2-3; D gene unclear. CDR1 is SEHNR and CDR2 is FQNEAQ in the germline V gene (reference sequence). V was trimmed by 5 bases and J by 3 bases, leaving 15 bases between them. CDR3 length: 15 amino acids. The CDR3 sequence is CASSPRVVSTDTQYF. The CDR3 nucleotides read TGTGCCAGCAGCCCCCGTGTGGTTTCTACAGATACGCAGTATTTT.

This clonotype was recorded many times. V and J are TRBV3-1 and TRBJ1-2; no clear D. This CDR3 contains 13 residues. Germline V gene sequence: CDR1 LGHDT, CDR2 YNNKEL (reference sequence). V lost 1 base and J lost 6, with 9 bases in between. CDR3 region: CASSQARRDGYTF. The CDR3 region has the DNA TGTGCCAGCAGCCAAGCCCGCCGGGATGGCTACACCTTC.